This T cell receptor beta chain is from a study of lymphopenia after photon versus proton radiotherapy. Some clones are missing from TCRdb's copy, which holds only in-frame ones; the method was immunoSEQ multiplex PCR. The table lists about 70,000 clones, approximately 90% of them singletons. With regard to this clone: The antigen is not known.

General observations from the study: Proton therapy kept repertoires fairly stable, unlike photons, which gained effector/memory cells. Survival link was tested only in deceased patients; proton benefit remains a possibility. After lymphocyte nadir, photon-treated repertoires showed oligoclonal expansion, especially CD8+ Temra.

Trimming shortened V by 4 bases and J by 5 bases, and 12 bases separated the two germline ends. Per the germline V gene, CDR1 is SGHNT and CDR2 is YYREEE (reference sequence). The CDR3 is made up of 14 amino acids. The TCR comes from a woman aged 40 to 50 with cholangiocarcinoma. The chain uses TRBV5-4 and TRBJ1-4; a possible D gene is TRBD1 (6 bases). The sequenced sample was peripheral blood, obtained from a patient treated with photon-based radiotherapy. CDR3 coding DNA: TGTGCCAGCAGCCACAGGGCCAACAATGAAAAACTGTTTTTT. It yields the protein CASSHRANNEKLFF.